The TCR beta chain described here comes from a study of response to subunit inactivated influenza vaccine. Study findings and constraints: Each seasonal flu vaccination may recruit only limited new T cells, authors suggested.

TCRdb independently ran MiXCR on the RT-PCR reads; one entry per CDR3 protein. This sample has 540,000 or so distinct CDR3 sequences; around 13% occur once, and the top ten carry over 10%. V was pared by 0 bases and J by 14 bases, with 18 bases between. CDR1 is SGHRS and CDR2 is YFSETQ in the germline V gene. The CDR3 is 15 residues long. On this clonotype: No antigen is known for it.

This chain uses TRBV5-1 with TRBJ1-6, with D uncertain. The material was PBMCs from blood, obtained more than 35 days after vaccination. This clonotype was obtained from a man in his fifties or sixties who received an inactivated influenza vaccine. In nucleotides, the CDR3 is TGCGCCAGCAGCTTGGTGTCGGCAGACACCCGCGCCCTCCACTTT. As protein: CASSLVSADTRALHF.